The table lists the clone carrying this TCR beta chain with a count of one. Its antigen is undetermined. Peripheral blood came from all dose cohorts at three timepoints. This entry belongs to a study of OX40 agonist ivuxolimab in advanced cancers. Study in general: Dose-escalation patients were diagnosed with hepatocellular carcinoma, melanoma, renal cell cancer or head and neck cancer. Eligibility admitted prior anti-PD-1, anti-PD-L1 or anti-CTLA-4 therapy; 40% had some. Findings and caveats of the study: Clonal expansion by week 6 occurred in CD4+ and CD8+ blood T cells (at 0.1 to 3.0 mg/kg).

This table comes from immunoSEQ multiplex PCR, and its TCRdb copy is limited to in-frame clones, with some not included. Of around 100,000 clones listed, around nine tenths are singletons. Trimming cost V 4 bases and J 0 bases, with 16 bases left between them. This CDR3 has 16 amino acids. Germline V gene sequence: CDR1 SGHRS, CDR2 YFSETQ. The chain is built from TRBV5-1 and TRBJ1-1; weak D call: TRBD1 (5 bases). The sequence was collected from an adult with an advanced solid tumor such as melanoma, head and neck, liver or kidney cancer. Here the sequenced sample was CD4+ or CD8+ T cells sorted from blood, taken in a trial of the OX40 agonist ivuxolimab. The CDR3 sequence: CASSLGTAFMNTEAFF. The CDR3 bases are TGCGCCAGCAGCCTAGGGACGGCGTTCATGAACACTGAAGCTTTCTTT.